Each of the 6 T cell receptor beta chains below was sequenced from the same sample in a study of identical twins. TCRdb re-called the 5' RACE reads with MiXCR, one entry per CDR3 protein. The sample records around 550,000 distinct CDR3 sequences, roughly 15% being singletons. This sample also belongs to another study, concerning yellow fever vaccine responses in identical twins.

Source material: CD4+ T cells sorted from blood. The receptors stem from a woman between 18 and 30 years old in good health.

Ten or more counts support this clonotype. The CDR3 spells CASSRRQGPNTGELFF. As DNA, the CDR3 is TGTGCCAGCAGCCGCAGACAGGGGCCCAACACCGGGGAGCTGTTTTTT. V is TRBV12-3 or TRBV12-4 and J is TRBJ2-2; TRBD1 aligns across 8 bases. J lost 2 bases, V lost 6 bases, and 8 bases had no gene match. The length of the CDR3 is 16 residues.

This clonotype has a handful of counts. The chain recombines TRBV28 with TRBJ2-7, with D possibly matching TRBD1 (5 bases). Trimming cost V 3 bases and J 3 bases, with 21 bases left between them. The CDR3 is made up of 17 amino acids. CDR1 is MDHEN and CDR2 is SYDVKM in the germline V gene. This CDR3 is CASSFIAPRAQDYEQYF. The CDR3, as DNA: TGTGCCAGCAGTTTTATCGCCCCCCGGGCACAGGACTACGAGCAGTACTTC.

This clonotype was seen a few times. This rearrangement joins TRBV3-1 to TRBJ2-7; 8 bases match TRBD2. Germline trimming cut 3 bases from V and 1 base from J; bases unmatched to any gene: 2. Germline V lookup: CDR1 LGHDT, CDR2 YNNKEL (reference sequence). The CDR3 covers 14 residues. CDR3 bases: TGTGCCAGCAGCCAGGGACTAGTATCCTACGAGCAGTACTTC. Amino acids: CASSQGLVSYEQYF.

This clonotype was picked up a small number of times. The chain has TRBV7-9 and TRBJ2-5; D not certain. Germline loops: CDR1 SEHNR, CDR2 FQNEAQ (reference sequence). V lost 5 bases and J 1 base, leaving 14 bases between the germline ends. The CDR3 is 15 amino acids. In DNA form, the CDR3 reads TGTGCCAGCAGCCCCAGAGAGAGCCCCCAAGAGACCCAGTACTTC. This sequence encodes CASSPRESPQETQYF. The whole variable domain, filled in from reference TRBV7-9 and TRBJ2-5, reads DTGVSQNPRHKITKRGQNVTFRCDPISEHNRLYWYRQTLGQGPEFLTYFQNEAQLEKSRLLSDRFSAERPKGSFSTLEIQRTEQGDSAMYLCASSPRESPQETQYFGPGTRLLVL.

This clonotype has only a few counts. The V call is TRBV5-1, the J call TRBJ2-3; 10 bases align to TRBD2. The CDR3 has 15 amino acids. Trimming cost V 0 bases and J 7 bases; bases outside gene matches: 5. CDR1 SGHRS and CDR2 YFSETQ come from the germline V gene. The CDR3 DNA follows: TGCGCCAGCAGCTTGGTACTAGCGGGAACGAATACGCAGTATTTT. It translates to CASSLVLAGTNTQYF.

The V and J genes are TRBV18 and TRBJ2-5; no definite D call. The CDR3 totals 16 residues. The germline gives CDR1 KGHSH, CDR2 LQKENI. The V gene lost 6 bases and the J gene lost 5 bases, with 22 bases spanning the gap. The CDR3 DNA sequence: TGTGCCAGCTCTCCTCGCGGAAGGGAAGGAGTGGAGACCCAGTACTTC. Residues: CASSPRGREGVETQYF. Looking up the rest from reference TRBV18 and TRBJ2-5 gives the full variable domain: NAGVMQNPRHLVRRRGQEARLRCSPMKGHSHVYWYRQLPEEGLKFMVYLQKENIIDESGMPKERFSAEFPKEGPSILRIQQVVRGDSAAYFCASSPRGREGVETQYFGPGTRLLVL.